This T cell receptor beta chain was sequenced in a study of a mutant IDH1 vaccine in newly diagnosed glioma. Study-wide background: Of the patients given treatment, approximately 60% were male and 37.5% were female, and a mean age of around 38 years was recorded.

Notes on this clone: Its target is not known.

CDR1 and CDR2 (germline): LNHDA, SQIVND (reference sequence). This CDR3 comprises 13 residues. The J segment lost 4 bases and the V segment lost 8 bases, leaving 2 bases of the junction unmatched. Some clones are missing from TCRdb's copy, which holds only in-frame ones; the method was immunoSEQ multiplex PCR. The profile shows roughly 50,000 clones, roughly 80% of them singletons. Time point here: week 35, safety follow-up. The study gave 300 ug of mutant IDH1 20-mer peptide per vaccine dose, with topical imiquimod. The study gave patients eight vaccinations in weeks 1, 3, 5, 7, 11, 15, 19, 23. The rearrangement links TRBV19 to TRBJ2-7; 13 nucleotides line up with TRBD2. Sample: PBMCs, taken from a glioma patient whose treatment included an IDH1 peptide vaccine. The sequence derives from a woman aged 18-35 years with glioma. The CDR3 reads CASGGLAGYEQYF. CDR3 coding DNA: TGTGCCAGTGGGGGACTAGCGGGGTACGAGCAGTACTTC.